This T cell receptor (beta chain) was sequenced during a study of T cell responses to AZD1222 COVID-19 vaccine. Measured with immunoSEQ multiplex PCR; TCRdb has only the in-frame clones, and not every one. The repertoire consists of 120,000 or so clones, with more than 70% occurring once and the leading ten covering 8% to 13%. This clone was observed a single time. Trimming removed 7 bases at V and 3 bases at J, with 18 bases between. The CDR3 sequence is 14 residues long. Germline V gene sequence: CDR1 SQVTM, CDR2 ANQGSEA. The sequence was obtained from an adult in good health. The chain links TRBV29-1 to TRBJ2-5, with D perhaps matching TRBD1 or TRBD2 (6 bases each). The specimen was peripheral blood, collected on day 0 of AZD1222 vaccination. CDR3 sequence (DNA): TGCAGCGGCGGACCCACAGGGACTGAAGAGACCCAGTACTTC. It yields the protein CSGGPTGTEETQYF.